This paragraph covers one T cell receptor beta chain sequence. This sample is part of a study of blood T cell repertoires in COVID-19. Germline assignment: CDR1 MGHRA and CDR2 YSYEKL. The V gene lost 4 bases and the J gene lost 2 bases, with 12 bases spanning the gap. This CDR3 is built from 15 residues. Assay: immunoSEQ multiplex PCR; the TCRdb copy retains only in-frame clones and omits some. The sample records just over 300,000 clones, roughly 90% being singletons. The source material was peripheral blood. The TCR originated in a woman aged 30 to 39 with COVID-19, enrolled during active disease. The chain uses TRBV4-1 and TRBJ1-5; D may be TRBD1 (6 bases). CDR3 DNA sequence: TGCGCCAGCAGCCTCACAGGGTACGGCAATCAGCCCCAGCATTTT. Its protein is CASSLTGYGNQPQHF.